Reported below is one TCR beta chain. Its target is unknown. These data come from a study of CXCR3-negative and CXCR3-positive naive CD8 T cells. UMI-labeled 5' RACE yielded the TRB cDNA libraries. TCRdb processed the 5' RACE reads again and assigns one entry to each CDR3 protein, with no DNA. This sample carries about 150,000 distinct CDR3 sequences, with about 0.28% going to the ten biggest clones. Triplicate sorts of around 300,000 cells per CD8+ subset. General observations from the study: The study found more hydrophobic TRB CDR3s in CXCR3-positive naive cells than in CXCR3-negative naive cells. Both naive subsets, CXCR3-negative and CXCR3-positive, displayed similar TRBV-TRBJ usage, unlike memory cells. Partially decreased CXCR3 expression was recorded after cryopreservation, and fresh PBMCs were used in most assays.

This receptor was taken from a human donor in good health. Some clones in this sample may be carry-over from other donors' samples. Material: naive CXCR3+ CD8+ T cells from blood. As to subset: CD45RO-CCR7+CD27+CD95- naive CD8+ T cells expressing CXCR3 (TNR3+).

The CDR3 loop is CASRDEKRGYTF. The chain recombines TRBV19 with TRBJ1-2. The CDR3 spans 12 residues. CDR1 and CDR2 from the germline V gene are LNHDA and SQIVND (reference sequence).